This TCR beta chain is from a study of monozygotic twins with inflammatory bowel disease. Regarding this clonotype: Its target is not known.

Study findings and constraints: It was in IBD patients that TCRbeta diversity (inverse Simpson) was lower than in healthy co-twins. Lower sharing of clonotypes with other individuals was seen in IBD patients than in healthy twins. This was most marked in patients showing signs of disease activity. Limited power may explain why concordant and discordant twins showed no difference in repertoire similarity.

TCRdb re-called the 5' RACE reads and gives one entry per CDR3 protein, without DNA. The sample totals fewer than 550,000 distinct CDR3 sequences. CDR3 length: 15 amino acids. Germline values: CDR1 SGHTA, CDR2 FQGNSA. The sequenced sample was blood. This chain uses TRBV7-2 with TRBJ2-7; TCRdb's D gene call, TRBD1, goes unchecked for lack of DNA. The TCR originated in a human donor with ulcerative colitis or Crohn's disease, or a healthy co-twin of an affected twin (not recorded which). The CDR3 loop reads CASSRPGTGDYEQYF.